This TCR beta chain was sequenced during a study of blood T cell repertoires in COVID-19. Study-level information: Specimens from acute and convalescent COVID-19 originated in the United States, Italy and Spain. The analysed material was cDNA or gDNA that came from T cells, B-cell-depleted T cells, or PBMCs.

CDR3 length: 13 residues. The germline V gene encodes CDR1 SEHNR and CDR2 FQNEAQ (reference sequence). Trimming took 6 bases from V and 3 from J; bases not matched to a gene: 2. Original analysis: Counts of nucleated cells, estimated from reference gene primer amplification, were obtained. Data came from immunoSEQ multiplex PCR; TCRdb stores just in-frame clones and leaves some out. From that table come the V and J calls and clone size; the DNA was used to work out D and trimming. The sample has some 170,000 clones, 90% seen once. The chain carries TRBV7-9 and TRBJ2-7, with 10 bases lining up with TRBD1. This clonotype was obtained from a man in his fifties or sixties with active or convalescent COVID-19. The source material was peripheral blood. The CDR3 protein is CASRGQGDYEQYF. As DNA, the CDR3 is TGTGCCAGCAGAGGACAGGGGGACTACGAGCAGTACTTC.